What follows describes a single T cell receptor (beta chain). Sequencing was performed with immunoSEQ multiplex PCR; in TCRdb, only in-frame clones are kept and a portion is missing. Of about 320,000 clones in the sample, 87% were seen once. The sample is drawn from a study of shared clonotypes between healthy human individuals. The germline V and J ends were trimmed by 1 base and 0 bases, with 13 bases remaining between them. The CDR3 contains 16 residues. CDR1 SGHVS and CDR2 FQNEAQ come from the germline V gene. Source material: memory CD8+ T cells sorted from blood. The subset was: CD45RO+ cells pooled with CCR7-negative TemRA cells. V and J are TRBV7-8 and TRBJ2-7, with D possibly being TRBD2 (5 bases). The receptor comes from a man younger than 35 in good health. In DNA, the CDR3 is TGTGCCAGCAGCTTAGTAAGAGGGTGGAGCTCCTACGAGCAGTACTTC. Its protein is CASSLVRGWSSYEQYF.